This section outlines one T cell receptor (beta chain) sequence together with its context. Its specificity is not known. TCRdb re-called the reads through MiXCR, storing one row per CDR3 protein. The sample holds around 270,000 distinct CDR3 sequences, roughly 10% seen once. Germline trimming cut 1 base from V and 7 bases from J; bases unmatched to any gene: 11. This CDR3 has 16 amino acids. The germline CDR1 and CDR2 sequences are SEHNR and FQNEAQ (reference sequence). This sample stems from a study of T cell repertoires in cytomegalovirus infection. As for the study in general: Carrying CMV and the relevant HLA type showed in public TCR beta signatures.

General study points: In two of eight donors, the top clonotype was HLA-C-restricted CMV-specific. Individuals carrying CMV plus the relevant HLA were identified by cumulative frequency of public TCR beta families.

The receptor was derived from a human donor in good health (CMV status not recorded). Some clones in this sample may be carry-over from other donors' samples. The chain joins TRBV7-9 to TRBJ2-3; 7 bases line up with TRBD2. Input material: PBMCs. The CDR3 DNA reads TGTGCCAGCAGCTTAGTGGGCGGCGGGAGCTCGAATACGCAGTATTTT. This translates into CASSLVGGGSSNTQYF.